The 17 T cell receptor beta chains reported below all come from one sample, sequenced in a study of shared T cell receptors in the human thymus (dated by TCRdb to the early 2020s). Receptors were amplified or captured by the immunoSEQ multiplex PCR assay. The table comes from immuneACCESS by way of TCRdb, which keeps in-frame sequences with V and J called. Part of the clones is missing from these tables; in studies checked, under half for an unresolved V gene and the rest for unknown reasons. The sample data list 650,000 to 950,000 clones, and 80% to 90% of these were observed just once. Of the sample, more than 0.01% falls within the top ten clones. These data also formed part of another study, on human thymus T cells.

The material sequenced was thymocytes. Receptor source: a girl less than two years old with a congenital heart defect. Donor details come from another sample of the same person, matched by shared clones.

The chain recombines TRBV10-2 with TRBJ2-2; possibly TRBD2 for D (6 bases). V was shortened by 3 bases and J by 2 bases, with 19 bases between the two germline ends. The CDR3 is 18 amino acids. The germline CDR1 and CDR2 sequences are WSHSY and SAAADI. The CDR3 DNA sequence: TGCGCCAGCAGTGACTCTTTGGCCTGGGGGGATAACACCGGGGAGCTGTTTTTT. Translation gives CASSDSLAWGDNTGELFF.

J is TRBJ1-2 and V is TRBV30; D ambiguous. Deletions cut 7 bases from V and 8 bases from J, with 26 bases between. The CDR3 loop spans 15 amino acids. Germline V gene sequence: CDR1 GTSNPN, CDR2 SVGIG (reference sequence). CDR3 nucleotides: TGTGCCTCCGAGGAGCAGAAGTTCCCCGAACTAGGCTACACCTTC. This codes for CASEEQKFPELGYTF. The variable domain in full, with the rest retrieved from reference TRBV30 and TRBJ1-2, is SQTIHQWPATLVQPVGSPLSLECTVEGTSNPNLYWYRQAAGRGLQLLFYSVGIGQISSEVPQNLSASRPQDRQFILSSKKLLLSDSGFYLCASEEQKFPELGYTFGSGTRLTVV.

This chain links TRBV15 with TRBJ1-6, with D hard to call. The length of the CDR3 is 17 residues. CDR1 is LNHNV, CDR2 YYDKDF, per germline (reference sequence). Trimming removed 0 bases from V and 0 bases from J, with 9 bases in between. In nucleotides, the CDR3 is TGTGCCACCAGCAGAGATATTGGCAGCTCCTATAATTCACCCCTCCACTTT. Translation gives CATSRDIGSSYNSPLHF.

This clone was found once. The V and J genes are TRBV5-1 and TRBJ2-7; 8 bases agree with TRBD1. Unmatched junction bases numbered 13, after V lost 0 bases and J lost 5 bases. Germline CDR1 SGHRS, CDR2 YFSETQ. The length of the CDR3 is 17 residues. CDR3 sequence (DNA): TGCGCCAGCAGCTTGGTTGGGTGGACAGGGTATGAAGACGAGCAGTACTTC. This encodes CASSLVGWTGYEDEQYF.

This clone was seen only once. As DNA, the CDR3 is TGTGCCAGCAGTAGCCCTCTCCCCTACGAGCAGTACTTC. Translated, it gives CASSSPLPYEQYF. The chain is built from TRBV6-6 and TRBJ2-7; the D is unclear. The V gene lost 5 bases and the J gene lost 2 bases, with 10 bases spanning the gap. The length of the CDR3 is 13 residues. CDR1 MNHNY and CDR2 SVGAGI come from the germline V gene (reference sequence).

The gene calls are TRBV7-6 and TRBJ1-2; no clear D. CDR3 length: 13 amino acids. V was cut by 1 base and J by 4 bases, with 7 bases left in between. The germline CDR1 and CDR2 sequences are SGHVS and FNYEAQ. Written as DNA, the CDR3 is TGTGCCAGCAGCTTAGGGCGGTCCTATGGCTACACCTTC. Protein: CASSLGRSYGYTF. The full variable domain, in which reference TRBV7-6 and TRBJ1-2 provide the parts outside the CDR3, is GAGVSQSPRYKVTKRGQDVALRCDPISGHVSLYWYRQALGQGPEFLTYFNYEAQQDKSGLPNDRFSAERPEGSISTLTIQRTEQRDSAMYRCASSLGRSYGYTFGSGTRLTVV.

The chain recombines TRBV27 with TRBJ1-6; no definite D call. V lost 5 bases and J 7 bases, leaving 9 bases between the germline ends. The length of the CDR3 is 13 residues. The germline gives CDR1 MNHEY, CDR2 SMNVEV (reference sequence). In DNA form, the CDR3 reads TGTGCCAGCAGTCCCTATACGAATTCACCCCTCCACTTT. This translates into CASSPYTNSPLHF.

V and J are TRBV28 and TRBJ1-6, with 7 nucleotides matching TRBD1. The CDR3 contains 15 residues. Germline values: CDR1 MDHEN, CDR2 SYDVKM. J was trimmed by 8 bases and V by 7 bases; bases with no gene match: 11. CDR3 residues: CASTRTGRRDSPLHF. CDR3 sequence (DNA): TGTGCCAGCACCCGGACAGGCCGCCGGGATTCACCCCTCCACTTT.

A single count supports this clone. The chain recombines TRBV15 with TRBJ2-1, with a tentative D call TRBD2 (6 bases). Trimming pared 3 bases from V and 5 bases from J, leaving 14 bases between. CDR1 LNHNV and CDR2 YYDKDF come from the germline V gene (reference sequence). This CDR3 contains 15 residues. This CDR3 reads CATSSRSGTDNEQFF. As DNA, the CDR3 is TGTGCCACCAGCAGCAGATCCGGGACTGACAATGAGCAGTTCTTC.

The V and J genes are TRBV29-1 and TRBJ2-6; TRBD2 might be the D (6 bases). Trimming removed 3 bases from V and 0 bases from J, with 12 bases in between. The CDR3 has 16 residues. Germline V gives CDR1 SQVTM, CDR2 ANQGSEA. CDR3 amino acids: CSVEGGSNSGANVLTF. CDR3 sequence (DNA): TGCAGCGTTGAGGGAGGCAGCAACTCTGGGGCCAACGTCCTGACTTTC.

The V call is TRBV20-1, the J call TRBJ1-2; possible D gene TRBD1, 5 bases. This CDR3 spans 11 amino acids. The germline V gene encodes CDR1 DFQATT and CDR2 SNEGSKA (reference sequence). The CDR3 DNA sequence: TGCAGCGTGAGGGGAGGCTATGGCTACACCTTC. Its protein is CSVRGGYGYTF.

This clone was detected once. The CDR3 region has the DNA TGTGCCAGCAGCTTAGGGCGGGGGAGCTACGAGCAGTACTTC. Translated: CASSLGRGSYEQYF. The chain uses TRBV7-2 and TRBJ2-7; 7 nucleotides match TRBD2. The trim removed 1 base at V and 3 bases at J, leaving 3 bases unmatched. Germline V CDR1 and CDR2: SGHTA, FQGNSA. The CDR3 runs to 14 residues.

The chain links TRBV30 to TRBJ1-2; weak D call: TRBD1 (5 bases). Germline-derived CDR1 and CDR2 are GTSNPN and SVGIG (reference sequence). Trimming shortened V by 4 bases and J by 8 bases, and 11 bases separated the two germline ends. This CDR3 has 11 residues. The CDR3 sequence: CAWTATEGYTF. The CDR3 DNA reads TGTGCCTGGACTGCGACAGAAGGCTACACCTTC.

The rearrangement uses TRBV6-5 and TRBJ1-2, with 12 bases identical to TRBD1. V lost 2 bases, J lost 9 bases, and 7 bases stayed unmatched. Germline V gene data show CDR1 as MNHEY and CDR2 as SVGAGI. CDR3 length equals 15 residues. CDR3: CASSYAWDRGPSYTF. The CDR3 region has the DNA TGTGCCAGCAGTTACGCCTGGGACAGGGGGCCGAGCTACACCTTC.

This chain uses TRBV11-2 with TRBJ2-3, with no clear D. CDR3 length: 17 residues. Trimming left V 2 bases short and J 0 bases short, with 15 bases between. CDR1 and CDR2 from the germline V gene are SGHAT and FQNNGV. CDR3 protein: CASSLTDLISSTDTQYF. As DNA, the CDR3 is TGTGCCAGCAGCTTAACCGATCTAATATCTAGCACAGATACGCAGTATTTT.

This chain uses TRBV29-1 with TRBJ1-1; a possible D gene is TRBD1 (6 bases). The CDR3 spans 14 residues. Trimming shortened V by 4 bases and J by 3 bases, and 15 bases separated the two germline ends. Per germline, CDR1 SQVTM and CDR2 ANQGSEA. The CDR3 bases are TGCAGCGTTGCGCCCTTACAGGGAGACACTGAAGCTTTCTTT. Translated, it gives CSVAPLQGDTEAFF.

The chain joins TRBV5-6 to TRBJ2-5; D uncertain. With the DNA end fitting TRBJ2-7 better, the J assignment may be wrong. Germline assignment: CDR1 SGHDT and CDR2 YYEEEE. The CDR3 extends over 19 amino acids. The DNA for the CDR3 is TGTGCCAGCAGCTTGTTGCAACAGATGAACTCCACACCGCCCTACGAGCAGTACTTC. Translation: CASSLLQQMNSTPPYEQYF.